Sequencing of this T cell receptor (beta chain) was carried out in a study of control samples from healthy donors and cancer patients. Trimming removed 2 bases at V and 6 bases at J, with 10 bases between. Germline V CDR1 and CDR2: LNHDA, SQIVND (reference sequence). The CDR3 sequence is 14 residues long. Generated by immunoSEQ multiplex PCR, the TCRdb table keeps only in-frame clones and is missing some. The table includes roughly 220,000 clones, over 90% detected once. This chain connects TRBV19 to TRBJ2-2; no reliable D call. Sequencing used blood. This receptor was taken from a man aged 50 to 60 in good health. The CDR3 protein is CASSITAGAGELFF. In DNA, the CDR3 is TGTGCCAGTAGTATAACAGCCGGTGCCGGGGAGCTGTTTTTT.